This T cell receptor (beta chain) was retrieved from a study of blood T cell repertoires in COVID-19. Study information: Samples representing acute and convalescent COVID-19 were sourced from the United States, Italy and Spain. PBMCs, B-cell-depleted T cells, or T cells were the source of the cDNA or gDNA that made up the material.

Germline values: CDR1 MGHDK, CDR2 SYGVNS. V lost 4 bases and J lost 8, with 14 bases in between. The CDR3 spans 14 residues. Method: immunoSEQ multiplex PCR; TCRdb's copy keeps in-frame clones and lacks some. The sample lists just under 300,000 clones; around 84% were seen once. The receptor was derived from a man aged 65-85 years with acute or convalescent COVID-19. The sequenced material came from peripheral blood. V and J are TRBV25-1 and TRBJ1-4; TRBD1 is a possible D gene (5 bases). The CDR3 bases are TGTGCCAGCAGTGCGGGGGTGGTGGACGAAAAACTGTTTTTT. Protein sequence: CASSAGVVDEKLFF.